Sequencing of this TCR beta chain was carried out in a study of PD-1 blockade in mismatch repair-deficient tumors. Background on the study: Patients had fewer than 15 mismatch repair-deficient cancer types and were previously treated and progressing.

TCRs were sequenced from a few patients responding to pembrolizumab. This clone was counted only a few times. V trimming: 0 bases; J trimming: 5 bases; junction bases outside the gene matches: 6. The CDR3 covers 15 residues. Germline V gene sequence: CDR1 SGHAT, CDR2 FQNNGV. Here immunoSEQ multiplex PCR was the method, and the copy in TCRdb shows in-frame clones only, minus some. Among about 100,000 clones listed, about 79% were seen once. The chain carries TRBV11-2 and TRBJ2-7, with 8 bases aligning to TRBD2. The receptor was derived from an adult with mismatch repair-deficient cancer. Sequences were derived from peripheral blood, sampled approximately 35 weeks after starting pembrolizumab. The CDR3 region has the DNA TGTGCCAGCAGCTTAGATTCCCTAGCGGGCGACGAGCAGTACTTC. This translates into CASSLDSLAGDEQYF.